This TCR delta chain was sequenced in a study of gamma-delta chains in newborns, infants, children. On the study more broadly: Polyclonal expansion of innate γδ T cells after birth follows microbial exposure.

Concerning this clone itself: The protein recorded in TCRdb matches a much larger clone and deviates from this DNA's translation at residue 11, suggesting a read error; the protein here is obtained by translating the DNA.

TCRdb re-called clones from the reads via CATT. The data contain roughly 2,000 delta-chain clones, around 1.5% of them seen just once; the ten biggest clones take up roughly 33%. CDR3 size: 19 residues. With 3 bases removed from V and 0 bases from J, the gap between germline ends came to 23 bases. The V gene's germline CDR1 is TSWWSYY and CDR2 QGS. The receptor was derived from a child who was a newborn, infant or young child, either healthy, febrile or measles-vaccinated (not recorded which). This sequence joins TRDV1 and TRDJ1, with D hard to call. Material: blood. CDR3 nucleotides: TGTGCTCTTGGGGACCCCCCAGGGGTCTGGTGGACTAACACCGATAAACTCATCTTT. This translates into CALGDPPGVWWTNTDKLIF.